The entry that follows covers one T cell receptor beta chain sequence. Its recognized antigen is unknown. Library preparation used 5' RACE. Preparation of each TCR library used 3,000 to 4,000 ng of total RNA. cDNA was synthesized with SMARTScribe reverse transcriptase in eight separate reactions per sample. During cDNA synthesis, template switching introduced unique molecular identifiers that contained a 6-nucleotide sample barcode. Two nested PCRs of approximately 16 and 10 cycles amplified the TCRalpha and TCRbeta cDNA, and bead purification followed each PCR. Before amplification, cDNA was treated with uracil DNA-glycosylase and purified using the QIAquick PCR purification kit. In the second PCR, Illumina TruSeq-compatible adapters and sample-specific barcodes were added. TapeStation and Qubit were used to check library quality and concentration, and 5 to 6.5 ng of each library was pooled. Sequencing of pooled libraries was carried out on an Illumina HiSeq2500 single-index Rapid Run using 2 x 100 bp reads and custom sequencing primers. Turning to the authors' computational methods: PCR and sequencing errors were corrected by UMI-based consensus assembly using MiGEC version 1.2.6. MiXCR version 2.1.1 was used to carry out V(D)J alignment, clonotype assembly and CDR3 extraction. Gene usage, clonotype sharing and MAIT/NKT TCR abundance were normalised by analysing the top 1000, 10 000 and 20 000 clonotypes per sample. Diversity was computed as the inverse Simpson index with the vegan R package after downsampling to 27 000 UMIs. Paired Mann-Whitney U tests were applied to discordant twin pairs, with Benjamini-Hochberg correction for multiple testing. TCRdb reprocessed the reads and assigns one entry to each CDR3 protein sequence, leaving out DNA. It is TCRdb's table, rather than the study itself, that gives the V and J calls and clone size. The table kept for this sample lists about 450,000 distinct CDR3 sequences. The leading ten clones occupy 2.4% of the sample.

This record comes from a study of monozygotic twins with inflammatory bowel disease (dated by TCRdb to between 2019 and 2020). As for the study more broadly: The full study comprised around 28 monozygotic twin pairs: nine German pairs (four IBD-concordant, five IBD-discordant) and 19 IBD-discordant Danish pairs. Within discordant pairs, disease-associated traits were sought mainly by comparing IBD patients with their genetically identical healthy co-twins. Each individual had, on average, about 151 000 unique TCRalpha sequences and 181 000 unique TCRbeta sequences available for analysis.

An approximately 2.5 ml peripheral blood sample was drawn into PAXgene tubes per donor and stored at -80°C. Total RNA was isolated from whole blood with the PAXgene blood miRNA kit on an automated QIAcube, without T cell sorting. Peripheral blood from monozygotic twin pairs who were concordant or discordant for inflammatory bowel disease underwent deep TCRalpha and TCRbeta repertoire profiling using unique molecular barcoding. For every twin pair, smoking habits were documented, and each individual was categorised as a current, former or never smoker. The CDR3 numbers 12 residues from cysteine through phenylalanine. No DNA accompanies this entry. What the authors observed across the whole study: Compared with healthy twins, IBD patients had fewer clonotypes in common with other individuals, a difference most pronounced in patients showing signs of disease activity. The analysis was unable to tell apart different T cell subtypes. Because patients were on differing immunosuppressive treatments, the repertoires may have picked up extra background noise and inter-individual variability. Repertoire similarity did not differ between concordant and discordant twins, which could be due to limited statistical power. No single strong signal or clonotype linked to IBD turned up in the results, so the idea that one exists was not supported. A decrease in TCRbeta repertoire diversity, as measured by inverse Simpson index, was observed in IBD patients compared with their healthy co-twins.

The TCR was taken from a human donor with ulcerative colitis or Crohn's disease, or a healthy co-twin of an affected twin (not recorded which). The sample comprised blood. Recombination joined TRBV12-3 or TRBV12-4 with TRBJ1-1; TCRdb returns TRBD1, unconfirmable since there is no DNA. The CDR3 in this case is CASRPGRRGAFF.